This record covers a single T cell receptor (beta chain). The antigen remains undetermined. There were no patients who had received any treatment before thyroid surgery. MiXCR reprocessed the PCR reads for TCRdb. This sample has roughly 30,000 clones, with 3.5% to 4% found just once. This specimen belongs to a study of metastatic and nonmetastatic thyroid tumors. Across the study: Malignant and benign thyroid patients had repertoires compared in peripheral blood and tumor or nodule tissue. The study's findings and limits: Versus benign nodules, malignant thyroid tumors reportedly had significantly higher TCR beta diversity, in blood and tumor.

The receptor's source is a male donor with papillary thyroid cancer or a benign thyroid nodule (not recorded which). Some clones in this sample may be carry-over from other donors' samples. Material for sequencing was blood.

CDR3 sequence (DNA): TGTGCCAGCAGCCAAACCTTACACGATGAAAAACTGTTTTTT. Its translation: CASSQTLHDEKLFF. This sequence joins TRBV27 and TRBJ1-4; D unclear. This CDR3 is built from 14 residues. V was shortened by 6 bases and J by 6 bases, with 14 bases between the two germline ends. Germline assignment: CDR1 MNHEY and CDR2 SMNVEV (reference sequence).